This T cell receptor (beta chain) stems from a study of CD8 T cells in ankylosing spondylitis. TCR beta libraries were made by quantitative 5'-RACE with molecular barcodes. TCRdb re-analysed the 5' RACE reads in MiXCR, keeping a single row per CDR3 protein. The sample lists 80,000 to 90,000 distinct CDR3 sequences, 27% occurring once. For this clonotype: What it binds is not known.

General study findings and limits: Reactive arthritis synovial fluid and blood were previously reported to contain some motif variants.

Germline CDR1 reads SGHVS; CDR2 reads FQNEAQ. V was clipped by 3 bases and J by 14 bases, with 19 bases between them. CDR3 length: 14 residues. What was sequenced was blood, either unsorted or a sorted T cell fraction (not recorded which). This clonotype originated in a male donor with ankylosing spondylitis or in good health (not recorded which). V and J are TRBV7-8 and TRBJ1-4; maybe TRBD1 (6 bases). For the CDR3, the DNA is TGTGCCAGCAGCTTGGCCGCCACAGGGAAGAATCTGTTTTTT. It codes for CASSLAATGKNLFF.